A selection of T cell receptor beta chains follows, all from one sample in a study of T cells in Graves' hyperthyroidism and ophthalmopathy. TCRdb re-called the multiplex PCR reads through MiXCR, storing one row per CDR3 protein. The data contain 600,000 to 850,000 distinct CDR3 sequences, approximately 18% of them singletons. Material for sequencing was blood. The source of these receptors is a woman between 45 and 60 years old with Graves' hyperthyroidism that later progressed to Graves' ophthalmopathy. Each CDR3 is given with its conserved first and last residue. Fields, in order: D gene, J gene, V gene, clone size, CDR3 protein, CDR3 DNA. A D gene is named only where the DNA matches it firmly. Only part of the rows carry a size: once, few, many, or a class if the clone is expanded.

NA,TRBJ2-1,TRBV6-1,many,CASSELRGPNKEQFF,TGTGCCAGCAGTGAGCTTCGGGGGCCCAACAAGGAGCAGTTCTTC
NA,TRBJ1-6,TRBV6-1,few,CASQRGPSSYNSPLHF,TGTGCCAGCCAGCGGGGTCCGAGCTCCTATAATTCACCCCTCCACTTT
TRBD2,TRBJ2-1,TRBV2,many,CASSEEAGEIYNEQFF,TGTGCCAGCAGTGAAGAAGCGGGGGAGATCTACAATGAGCAGTTCTTC
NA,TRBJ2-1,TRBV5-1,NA,CASSSGESSYNEQFF,TGCGCCAGCTCGTCAGGGGAGAGCTCCTACAATGAGCAGTTCTTC
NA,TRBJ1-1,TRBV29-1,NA,CSVVRTERTRTEAFF,TGCAGCGTTGTTCGGACAGAAAGGACGCGGACTGAAGCTTTCTTT
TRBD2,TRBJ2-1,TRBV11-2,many,CASSSLAGSRNEQFF,TGTGCCAGCAGCTCCCTAGCGGGGAGTAGGAATGAGCAGTTCTTC
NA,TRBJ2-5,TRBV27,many,CASSPHRETYQETQYF,TGTGCCAGCAGTCCACACAGGGAAACGTACCAAGAGACCCAGTACTTC
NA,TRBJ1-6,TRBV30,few,CAWSVWGMGNSPLHF,TGTGCCTGGAGTGTTTGGGGAATGGGGAATTCACCCCTCCACTTT
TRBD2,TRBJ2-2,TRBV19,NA,CASSSGGAVELFF,TGTGCCAGTAGTAGCGGGGGGGCCGTGGAGCTGTTTTTT
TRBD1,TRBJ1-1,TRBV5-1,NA,CASSAGQGDGTEAFF,TGCGCCAGCAGCGCTGGACAGGGAGACGGCACTGAAGCTTTCTTT
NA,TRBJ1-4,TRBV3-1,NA,CASSQGAQGSEKLFF,TGTGCCAGCAGCCAAGGAGCACAGGGTAGCGAAAAACTGTTTTTT
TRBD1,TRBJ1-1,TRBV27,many,CASSFAGTGNTEAFF,TGTGCCAGCAGTTTTGCCGGGACAGGGAACACTGAAGCTTTCTTT
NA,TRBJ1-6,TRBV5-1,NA,CASSLAGQGRRTPLHF,TGCGCCAGCAGCTTGGCCGGGCAGGGCCGCCGGACACCCCTCCACTTT
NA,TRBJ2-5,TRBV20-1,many,CSAWPGEETQYF,TGCAGTGCCTGGCCGGGGGAGGAGACCCAGTACTTC
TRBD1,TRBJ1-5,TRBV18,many,CASSPPTGEGQPQHF,TGTGCCAGCTCACCGCCGACAGGGGAAGGTCAGCCCCAGCATTTT
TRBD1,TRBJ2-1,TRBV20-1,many,CSAGDRVWNEQFF,TGCAGTGCTGGAGACAGGGTTTGGAATGAGCAGTTCTTC
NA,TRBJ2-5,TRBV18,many,CASSPLIRETQYF,TGTGCCAGCTCACCACTGATAAGGGAGACCCAGTACTTC
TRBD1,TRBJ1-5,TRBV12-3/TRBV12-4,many,CASSFDRVNQPQHF,TGTGCCAGCAGTTTTGACAGGGTGAATCAGCCCCAGCATTTT
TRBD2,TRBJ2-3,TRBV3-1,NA,CASSQDHRGGRNTQYF,TGTGCCAGCAGCCAAGATCACCGGGGGGGCCGGAATACGCAGTATTTT
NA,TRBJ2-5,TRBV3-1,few,CASSQVQRASKAEQETQYF,TGTGCCAGCAGCCAAGTTCAGCGGGCGTCAAAGGCAGAACAAGAGACCCAGTACTTC
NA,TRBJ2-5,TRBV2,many,CASTAVEVRETQYF,TGTGCCAGCACCGCCGTCGAAGTGAGGGAGACCCAGTACTTC
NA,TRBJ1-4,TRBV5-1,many,CASSLGGAKGEKLFF,TGCGCCAGCAGCTTGGGAGGGGCGAAGGGCGAAAAACTGTTTTTT
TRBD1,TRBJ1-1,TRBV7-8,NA,CASSPTQGQGATEAFF,TGTGCCAGCAGCCCCACGCAAGGCCAGGGGGCCACTGAAGCTTTCTTT
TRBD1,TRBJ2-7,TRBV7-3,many,CASSISGTATYEQYF,TGTGCCAGCAGCATATCCGGGACAGCAACCTACGAGCAGTACTTC
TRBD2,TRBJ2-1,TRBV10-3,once,CAISPRGLAGVRSYNEQFF,TGTGCCATCAGCCCCAGAGGACTAGCGGGGGTTAGGTCCTACAATGAGCAGTTCTTC
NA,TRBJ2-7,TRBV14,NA,CASSGKGFSYEQYF,TGTGCCAGCAGTGGAAAGGGTTTCTCCTACGAGCAGTACTTC
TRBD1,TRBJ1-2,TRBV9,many,CASSTPARQGANYGYTF,TGTGCCAGCAGCACCCCCGCCCGACAGGGGGCCAACTATGGCTACACCTTC
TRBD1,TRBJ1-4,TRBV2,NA,CASSELGTGGEKLSF,TGTGCCAGCAGTGAACTCGGGACAGGGGGTGAAAAACTGTCTTTT
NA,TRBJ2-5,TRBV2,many,CASSGIAQAGLQETQYF,TGTGCCAGCAGTGGGATCGCCCAGGCAGGGTTGCAAGAGACCCAGTACTTC
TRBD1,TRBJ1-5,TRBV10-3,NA,CATRGSDQPQHF,TGTGCCACCAGGGGGTCGGATCAGCCCCAGCATTTT
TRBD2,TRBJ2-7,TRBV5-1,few,CASSAGGGFYEQYF,TGCGCCAGCAGCGCTGGCGGGGGGTTCTACGAGCAGTACTTC
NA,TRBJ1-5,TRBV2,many,CASRRTEGGDQPQHF,TGTGCCAGCAGAAGGACAGAGGGAGGTGATCAGCCCCAGCATTTT
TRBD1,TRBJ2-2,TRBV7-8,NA,CASSSMTGPNTGELFF,TGTGCCAGCAGCAGCATGACAGGGCCGAACACCGGGGAGCTGTTTTTT
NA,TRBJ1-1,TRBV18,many,CASSDQGPGHENTEAFF,TGTGCCAGCTCGGATCAAGGCCCGGGACATGAGAACACTGAAGCTTTCTTT
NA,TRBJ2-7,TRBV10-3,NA,CAISESYARSYEQYF,TGTGCCATCAGTGAGTCCTACGCACGCTCCTACGAGCAGTACTTC
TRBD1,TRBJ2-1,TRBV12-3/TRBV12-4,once,CASSLRDRGQGQFF,TGTGCCAGCAGTTTAAGGGACAGGGGGCAGGGGCAGTTCTTC
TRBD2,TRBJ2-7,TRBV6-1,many,CASSRLAVAYERQYF,TGTGCCAGCAGTCGTCTAGCGGTGGCCTACGAGCGGCAGTACTTC
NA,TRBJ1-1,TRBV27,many,CASSLSYTAEAFF,TGTGCCAGCAGTTTATCGTATACCGCTGAAGCTTTCTTT
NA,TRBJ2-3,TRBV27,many,CASSFVPGTDTQYF,TGTGCCAGCAGTTTTGTTCCAGGAACAGATACGCAGTATTTT
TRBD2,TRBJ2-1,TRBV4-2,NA,CASSQMTSGVREQFF,TGTGCCAGCAGCCAGATGACTAGCGGGGTTAGAGAGCAGTTCTTC
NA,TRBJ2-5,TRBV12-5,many,CASGSSLGETQYF,TGTGCTAGTGGCAGTAGCTTGGGGGAGACCCAGTACTTC
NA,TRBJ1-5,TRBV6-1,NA,CASSYGLNQPQHF,TGTGCCAGCAGTTATGGATTAAATCAGCCCCAGCATTTT
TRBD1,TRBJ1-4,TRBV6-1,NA,CASEGQPSNEKLFF,TGTGCCAGCGAGGGACAGCCTTCTAATGAAAAACTGTTTTTT
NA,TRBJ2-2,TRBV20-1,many,CSAAMSADTGELFF,TGCAGTGCGGCCATGAGCGCGGACACCGGGGAGCTGTTTTTT
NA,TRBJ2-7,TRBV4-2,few,CASSQGPGTVYEQYF,TGTGCCAGCAGCCAAGGCCCAGGGACTGTTTACGAGCAGTACTTC
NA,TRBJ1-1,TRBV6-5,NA,CASSYSRGRDTEAFF,TGTGCCAGCAGTTACTCGCGGGGGCGAGACACTGAAGCTTTCTTT
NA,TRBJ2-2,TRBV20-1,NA,CSVQGKLAGELFF,TGCAGTGTCCAGGGGAAATTGGCCGGGGAGCTGTTTTTT
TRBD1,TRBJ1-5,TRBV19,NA,CASSPDRGLNQPQHF,TGTGCCAGTAGCCCTGACAGGGGGCTCAATCAGCCCCAGCATTTT
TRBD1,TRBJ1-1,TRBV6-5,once,CASSYGTVSGTFF,TGTGCCAGCAGTTACGGGACAGTATCAGGAACTTTCTTT